This passage covers 16 T cell receptor beta chains from one sample sequenced in a study of PD-1 blockade in classical Hodgkin lymphoma. Each patient experienced a relapse that followed autologous stem cell transplantation, and brentuximab vedotin exposure varied. Data came from immunoSEQ multiplex PCR; TCRdb stores just in-frame clones and leaves some out. The data hold about 61,000 clones, with around 87% observed a single time. Sequenced material: peripheral blood mononuclear cells (PBMCs), taken at baseline. All receptors derive from a human donor with classical Hodgkin lymphoma.

V usage is TRBV7-9 and J usage is TRBJ2-5, with D uncertain. The CDR3 sequence is 13 residues long. Germline lookup yields CDR1 SEHNR and CDR2 FQNEAQ (reference sequence). Deletions cut 4 bases from V and 2 bases from J, with 8 bases between. CDR3 sequence: CASSSTEQETQYF. The CDR3 nucleotides read TGTGCCAGCAGCTCCACAGAGCAAGAGACCCAGTACTTC.

This chain connects TRBV13 to TRBJ1-6; D gene ambiguous. The V and J ends lost 3 bases and 3 bases respectively, with 0 bases between them. CDR1 and CDR2 from the germline V gene are PRHDT and FYEKMQ (reference sequence). The length of the CDR3 is 12 residues. The CDR3 nucleotides are TGTGCCAGCAGCTTCTATAATTCACCCCTCCACTTT. It yields the protein CASSFYNSPLHF.

V and J are TRBV7-3 and TRBJ2-1, with 15 nucleotides matching TRBD2. Germline V CDR1 and CDR2: SGHTA, FQGTGA. The V segment lost 3 bases and the J segment 9 bases; nucleotides outside the gene matches: 9. This CDR3 is 17 amino acids long. The CDR3 sequence is CASSFQGLAGGRGEQFF. The CDR3 DNA follows: TGTGCCAGCAGCTTTCAGGGACTAGCGGGGGGCCGTGGTGAGCAGTTCTTC.

This sequence joins TRBV11-3 and TRBJ2-5; 7 nucleotides line up with TRBD2. CDR3 length equals 19 residues. Per the germline V gene, CDR1 is SGHNT and CDR2 is YENEEA. With 1 base clipped from V and 2 bases from J, the junction kept 16 bases outside the gene matches. CDR3 in amino acids: CASSLGDPTSERLQETQYF. The CDR3 region has the DNA TGTGCCAGCAGCTTAGGCGACCCCACTAGCGAGCGGCTACAAGAGACCCAGTACTTC. Combining the CDR3 with reference TRBV11-3 and TRBJ2-5 gives the whole variable domain EAGVVQSPRYKIIEKKQPVAFWCNPISGHNTLYWYLQNLGQGPELLIRYENEEAVDDSQLPKDRFSAERLKGVDSTLKIQPAELGDSAVYLCASSLGDPTSERLQETQYFGPGTRLLVL.

This clone was counted once. V gene TRBV18 combines with J gene TRBJ2-1; D not certain. Trimming left V 2 bases short and J 10 bases short, with 9 bases between. Germline V gene lookup returns CDR1 KGHSH and CDR2 LQKENI. The CDR3 loop spans 12 amino acids. CDR3 nucleotides: TGTGCCAGCTCACCATCAGGTACAGAGCAGTTCTTC. This encodes CASSPSGTEQFF. The full variable domain, its missing parts supplied by reference TRBV18 and TRBJ2-1, is NAGVMQNPRHLVRRRGQEARLRCSPMKGHSHVYWYRQLPEEGLKFMVYLQKENIIDESGMPKERFSAEFPKEGPSILRIQQVVRGDSAAYFCASSPSGTEQFFGPGTRLTVL.

V is TRBV7-2 and J is TRBJ1-1, with D perhaps matching TRBD1 (6 bases). From germline, CDR1 is SGHTA and CDR2 FQGNSA. V was trimmed by 5 bases and J by 11 bases, leaving 15 bases between them. The length of the CDR3 is 12 residues. The CDR3 sequence is CASSHRGQGAFF. In nucleotides, the CDR3 is TGTGCCAGCAGCCACCGGGGACAAGGGGCTTTCTTT.

The V call is TRBV5-8, the J call TRBJ2-3, with TRBD1 identical over 7 bases. The germline gives CDR1 SGHTS, CDR2 YDEGEE. The CDR3 sequence is 13 residues long. The V and J ends lost 8 bases and 4 bases, in that order; junction bases with no gene match: 7. The CDR3 DNA is TGTGCCAGTGAACTCACAGGGGCAGATACGCAGTATTTT. Translated: CASELTGADTQYF.

The rearrangement uses TRBV6-1 and TRBJ1-1, with 7 bases matching TRBD1. The CDR3 sequence is 12 residues long. Germline CDR1 reads MNHNS; CDR2 reads SASEGT. The V and J ends lost 7 bases and 5 bases, in that order; junction bases with no gene match: 4. The CDR3 coding sequence is TGTGCCAGCATGGACAGGCAGACTGAAGCTTTCTTT. It is translated as CASMDRQTEAFF.

The chain couples TRBV4-2 to TRBJ2-5; 7 bases map to TRBD2. The CDR3 has 13 amino acids. Trimming cost V 9 bases and J 5 bases; bases outside gene matches: 9. The germline V gene has CDR1 LGHNA and CDR2 YNFKEQ. The CDR3 DNA reads as TGTGCCAGTTCCGGGGGGATAGGCGAGACCCAGTACTTC. Its protein product is CASSGGIGETQYF.

The CDR3 bases are TGTGCCAGCAGCGATCAGCGGGGGAACACCGGGGAGCTGTTTTTT. Translation gives CASSDQRGNTGELFF. V gene TRBV9 combines with J gene TRBJ2-2; 7 nucleotides line up with TRBD2. This CDR3 has 15 residues. Germline V lookup: CDR1 SGDLS, CDR2 YYNGEE. With 3 bases clipped from V and 1 base from J, the junction kept 3 bases outside the gene matches.

This chain connects TRBV5-1 to TRBJ2-7; D might be TRBD2 (7 bases). Per the germline V gene, CDR1 is SGHRS and CDR2 is YFSETQ. This CDR3 spans 16 amino acids. Between the trimmed V and J ends, which lost 3 bases and 2 bases, there was a span of 18 bases. As DNA, the CDR3 is TGCGCCAGCAGCTCACAAGTCGGGGGGCTGACCTACGAGCAGTACTTC. Translating gives CASSSQVGGLTYEQYF.

V usage is TRBV6-5 and J usage is TRBJ1-3, with 7 bases aligning to TRBD1. The CDR3 contains 11 residues. Germline CDR1 and CDR2: MNHEY and SVGAGI. After removal of 8 bases from V and 7 bases from J, the junction contained 2 bases not matched to a gene. The CDR3 sequence: CASATGNTIYF. DNA of the CDR3: TGTGCCAGCGCGACAGGGAACACCATATATTTT.

This clone appeared a single time. The chain uses TRBV6-5 and TRBJ1-2; D gene unclear. Germline CDR1 MNHEY, CDR2 SVGAGI. Trimming left V 8 bases short and J 5 bases short, with 9 bases between. The CDR3 totals 11 residues. The CDR3 coding sequence is TGTGCCAGCGGGCGGGAATATGGCTACACCTTC. As protein: CASGREYGYTF.

V and J are TRBV7-9 and TRBJ2-4; 11 bases are a match to TRBD2. The V segment lost 4 bases and the J segment 5 bases; nucleotides outside the gene matches: 4. The CDR3 runs 15 residues. Germline V gene lookup returns CDR1 SEHNR and CDR2 FQNEAQ (reference sequence). The CDR3 region has the DNA TGTGCCAGCAGCTCGATACTAGCGGGGGAAAACATTCAGTACTTC. It is translated as CASSSILAGENIQYF.

V is TRBV6-5 and J is TRBJ2-5; no definite D call. V was pared by 0 bases and J by 8 bases, with 19 bases between. CDR3 size: 16 residues. Germline V lookup: CDR1 MNHEY, CDR2 SVGAGI. The CDR3 protein is CASSYSDSLSIDTQYF. CDR3 sequence (DNA): TGTGCCAGCAGTTACTCCGACTCCCTCAGTATAGACACCCAGTACTTC.

The chain is built from TRBV6-5 and TRBJ1-2; D is unclear. V was shortened by 0 bases and J by 3 bases, with 8 bases between the two germline ends. The CDR3 runs to 14 residues. The germline V gene encodes CDR1 MNHEY and CDR2 SVGAGI. The CDR3 loop reads CASSYSGGDYGYTF. CDR3 in DNA: TGTGCCAGCAGTTACTCCGGCGGAGACTATGGCTACACCTTC.